The 32 T cell receptor beta chains reported below all come from one sample, sequenced in a study of CD8 T cells in Susac syndrome. The authors reverse transcribed roughly 0.45 to 1 ug RNA with random hexamers. MiXCR was run by TCRdb on the immunoSEQ multiplex PCR reads, yielding one entry per CDR3 protein. This sample has 180,000 or so distinct CDR3 sequences, with 90% to 95% found just once. The sequencing sample was made of CD4+ T cells from PBMCs. The receptors originated from a human donor in good health.

The chain joins TRBV5-4 to TRBJ2-3; D possibly matches TRBD1 or TRBD2 (5 bases each). The ends were cut back, 4 bases at V and 4 bases at J, with 13 bases in the middle. CDR3 size: 14 residues. Looked up from germline, CDR1 is SGHNT and CDR2 is YYREEE (reference sequence). In DNA form, the CDR3 reads TGTGCCAGCAGCCGTGACAGAGGGGCAGATACGCAGTATTTT. This sequence encodes CASSRDRGADTQYF.

This chain connects TRBV5-6 to TRBJ2-1; D possibly corresponds to TRBD2 (5 bases). Germline values: CDR1 SGHDT, CDR2 YYEEEE. Deletions cut 0 bases from V and 15 bases from J, with 16 bases between. The CDR3 has 13 amino acids. This CDR3 reads CASSLGGAPLPFF. The CDR3 coding sequence is TGTGCCAGCAGCTTGGGGGGAGCGCCGCTGCCGTTCTTC.

V is TRBV7-2 and J is TRBJ2-3; D remains ambiguous. V was cut by 5 bases and J by 0 bases, with 12 bases left in between. Germline loops: CDR1 SGHTA, CDR2 FQGNSA. The CDR3 consists of 15 residues. The CDR3 nucleotides are TGTGCCAGCAGCGGCCTGGCTGCTAGCACAGATACGCAGTATTTT. Residues: CASSGLAASTDTQYF. Based on the CDR3 plus reference TRBV7-2 and TRBJ2-3, the full variable domain is GAGVSQSPSNKVTEKGKDVELRCDPISGHTALYWYRQSLGQGLEFLIYFQGNSAPDKSGLPSDRFSAERTGGSVSTLTIQRTQQEDSAVYLCASSGLAASTDTQYFGPGTRLTVL.

This CDR3 is CSVVDGDTEAFF. The CDR3 nucleotides are TGCAGCGTTGTTGACGGGGACACTGAAGCTTTCTTT. The V and J genes are TRBV29-1 and TRBJ1-1; D remains ambiguous. Trimming took 4 bases from V and 3 from J, leaving 9 bases between them. The CDR3 consists of 12 residues. Germline-derived CDR1 and CDR2 are SQVTM and ANQGSEA.

This clonotype is a singleton in its sample. The chain is built from TRBV28 and TRBJ2-6; tentative D call: TRBD1 (6 bases). Germline V lookup: CDR1 MDHEN, CDR2 SYDVKM. The CDR3 loop spans 17 amino acids. The V end lost 6 bases, the J end lost 0 bases, and 15 bases lay between the germline ends. The CDR3 DNA sequence: TGTGCCAGCAGCTCCTGGGACACAACCTCTGGGGCCAACGTCCTGACTTTC. Amino acids: CASSSWDTTSGANVLTF. Variable domain in full (rest from reference TRBV28 and TRBJ2-6): DVKVTQSSRYLVKRTGEKVFLECVQDMDHENMFWYRQDPGLGLRLIYFSYDVKMKEKGDIPEGYSVSREKKERFSLILESASTNQTSMYLCASSSWDTTSGANVLTFGAGSRLTVL.

This rearrangement joins TRBV11-2 to TRBJ2-3; 14 bases are a match to TRBD2. V lost 0 bases, J lost 6 bases, and 14 bases stayed unmatched. Germline CDR1 SGHAT, CDR2 FQNNGV. CDR3 length equals 20 residues. Here the CDR3 reads CASSLDPPRLAGGRQDTQYF. CDR3 DNA: TGTGCCAGCAGCTTAGACCCTCCGAGACTAGCGGGGGGGCGACAGGATACGCAGTATTTT. The variable domain in full, with the rest retrieved from reference TRBV11-2 and TRBJ2-3, is EAGVAQSPRYKIIEKRQSVAFWCNPISGHATLYWYQQILGQGPKLLIQFQNNGVVDDSQLPKDRFSAERLKGVDSTLKIQPAKLEDSAVYLCASSLDPPRLAGGRQDTQYFGPGTRLTVL.

The chain employs TRBV6-5 and TRBJ2-3; 9 nucleotides match TRBD1. J was trimmed by 4 bases and V by 4 bases; bases with no gene match: 9. In germline, CDR1 is MNHEY, CDR2 SVGAGI. There are 16 residues in the CDR3. The CDR3 spells CASSFRPGQGPDTQYF. CDR3 nucleotide sequence: TGTGCCAGCAGTTTTAGACCGGGACAGGGCCCAGATACGCAGTATTTT.

As DNA, the CDR3 is TGCAGTGCTAGTGGCCCAGGGGGGTACGAGCAGTACTTC. This translates into CSASGPGGYEQYF. The rearrangement joins TRBV20-1 to TRBJ2-7; possible D gene TRBD1, 7 bases. From germline, CDR1 is DFQATT and CDR2 SNEGSKA (reference sequence). Trimming pared 3 bases from V and 4 bases from J, leaving 13 bases between. The CDR3 has 13 residues.

This rearrangement joins TRBV29-1 to TRBJ2-3, with no clear D. Germline CDR1 SQVTM, CDR2 ANQGSEA. The CDR3 runs 15 residues. V was pared by 3 bases and J by 0 bases, with 13 bases between. CDR3 nucleotides: TGCAGCGTTGACCCAATCGAGCGTAGCACAGATACGCAGTATTTT. Its protein is CSVDPIERSTDTQYF.

The rearrangement links TRBV1 to TRBJ2-1; the table gives TRBD2 as D, unverified against the DNA. TRBV1 is an annotated pseudogene. The CDR3 length is 16 residues. DNA of the CDR3: TGCACCAGCAGCCCGAATAGCGGGCGGCTTTACAATGAGCAGTTCTTC. Protein: CTSSPNSGRLYNEQFF.

The chain has TRBV30 and TRBJ2-5; D tentatively fits TRBD1 or TRBD2 (5 bases each). The CDR3 sequence is 12 residues long. Germline V gene sequence: CDR1 GTSNPN, CDR2 SVGIG (reference sequence). Trimming took off 1 base at V and 6 bases at J, with 9 bases between the two ends. The CDR3 reads CAWSAQGQTQYF. The CDR3 coding sequence is TGTGCCTGGAGTGCCCAGGGACAGACCCAGTACTTC.

The chain recombines TRBV9 with TRBJ2-1, with TRBD1 matching over 10 bases. Trimming removed 0 bases from V and 8 bases from J; junction bases left unmatched: 11. CDR3 size: 17 residues. CDR1 is SGDLS, CDR2 YYNGEE, per germline. The CDR3 spells CASSVDPPGTGDDEQFF. The CDR3 coding sequence is TGTGCCAGCAGCGTAGATCCCCCCGGGACAGGGGATGATGAGCAGTTCTTC.

The chain employs TRBV20-1 and TRBJ2-7; TRBD1 matches 8 bases. The CDR3 spans 15 residues. V shed 0 bases, J shed 2 bases, and the junction held 6 bases outside the gene matches. The V gene's germline CDR1 is DFQATT and CDR2 SNEGSKA (reference sequence). The CDR3 DNA reads as TGCAGTGCTAGAGATCCTCAGGGGGCGACCTACGAGCAGTACTTC. Protein product: CSARDPQGATYEQYF.

The V and J genes are TRBV7-9 and TRBJ2-2; D is unresolved. Per the germline V gene, CDR1 is SEHNR and CDR2 is FQNEAQ (reference sequence). V was shortened by 5 bases and J by 8 bases, with 6 bases between the two germline ends. The CDR3 is 11 residues long. The CDR3 spells CASSEEGELFF. The CDR3 nucleotides are TGTGCCAGCAGCGAGGAAGGGGAGCTGTTTTTT.

The chain is built from TRBV4-3 and TRBJ2-7, with 9 bases aligning to TRBD1. V shed 1 base, J shed 6 bases, and the junction held 7 bases outside the gene matches. The CDR3 contains 15 residues. Germline V gene sequence: CDR1 LGHNA, CDR2 YSLEER. The CDR3 coding sequence is TGCGCCAGCAGCCAAGGGGACAGGGATGTAGGCGAGCAGTACTTC. This translates into CASSQGDRDVGEQYF.

The genes are TRBV29-1 and TRBJ2-5; 7 positions match TRBD2. The germline CDR1 and CDR2 sequences are SQVTM and ANQGSEA. The CDR3 extends over 12 amino acids. After removal of 8 bases from V and 2 bases from J, the junction contained 5 bases not matched to a gene. CDR3 residues: CSTRLAQETQYF. The DNA for the CDR3 is TGCAGCACCCGACTAGCTCAAGAGACCCAGTACTTC.

This chain connects TRBV29-1 to TRBJ1-2; tentative D call: TRBD1 (5 bases). This CDR3 spans 13 amino acids. Trimming stripped 8 bases from V and 3 bases from J, with 16 bases between. Germline CDR1 reads SQVTM; CDR2 reads ANQGSEA. This CDR3 reads CSYAGDPDYGYTF. The CDR3 DNA follows: TGCAGCTACGCTGGGGACCCCGACTATGGCTACACCTTC.

For the CDR3, the DNA is TGTGCCTGGAGTCGACAGATCGGGACTGAAGCTTTCTTT. Protein sequence: CAWSRQIGTEAFF. The J gene is TRBJ1-1, the V gene TRBV30; maybe TRBD1 (5 bases). Germline V CDR1 and CDR2: GTSNPN, SVGIG (reference sequence). The CDR3 is made up of 13 amino acids. The germline V and J ends were trimmed by 2 bases and 5 bases, with 12 bases remaining between them.

With regard to this clonotype: Germline and junction disagree at one end, which may indicate a read error. The V gene is TRBV5-6, the J gene TRBJ2-7, with D possibly being TRBD1 (8 bases). Germline V gene lookup returns CDR1 SGHDT and CDR2 YYEEEE. This CDR3 spans 12 amino acids. CDR3 loop: CASSPVQGGLHF. The DNA for the CDR3 is TGTGCCAGCAGCCCGGTACAGGGGGGGTTGCACTTC.

The chain joins TRBV7-2 to TRBJ1-5, with D unresolved. V dropped 5 bases and J dropped 3 bases, with 8 bases sitting between them. The CDR3 loop spans 13 amino acids. Germline V lookup: CDR1 SGHTA, CDR2 FQGNSA. CDR3: CASSDDPNQPQHF. The CDR3, as DNA: TGTGCCAGCAGCGACGATCCCAATCAGCCCCAGCATTTT.

V usage is TRBV12-3 or TRBV12-4 and J usage is TRBJ1-4, with a tentative D call TRBD1 (5 bases). The CDR3 extends over 14 amino acids. The V end was cut by 5 bases, the J end by 8 bases, with 15 bases between. CDR3 nucleotide sequence: TGTGCCAGCAGTCCCAGGGTAGTAAGCGAAAAACTGTTTTTT. Protein sequence: CASSPRVVSEKLFF.

This clonotype showed up just once. CDR3 protein: CASSLDGEQPQHF. CDR3 DNA: TGCGCCAGCAGCTTGGATGGGGAACAGCCCCAGCATTTT. V is TRBV5-1 and J is TRBJ1-5, with D hard to call. Looked up from germline, CDR1 is SGHRS and CDR2 is YFSETQ. The CDR3 is 13 amino acids. V lost 0 bases, J lost 7 bases, and 8 bases lay in between.

This chain uses TRBV7-9 with TRBJ2-7; either TRBD1 or TRBD2 may supply D (5 bases each). Trimming took 2 bases from V and 4 from J, leaving 9 bases between them. The CDR3 runs 13 residues. The germline gives CDR1 SEHNR, CDR2 FQNEAQ (reference sequence). CDR3 residues: CASSLPGAYEQYF. Written as DNA, the CDR3 is TGTGCCAGCAGCTTACCCGGGGCGTACGAGCAGTACTTC.

This chain joins TRBV12-3 or TRBV12-4 and TRBJ1-5; 8 nucleotides align to TRBD1. The CDR3 spans 15 residues. Germline trimming cut 6 bases from V and 2 bases from J; bases unmatched to any gene: 6. The CDR3: CASSAGQVGNQPQHF. The CDR3 DNA sequence: TGTGCCAGCAGCGCGGGACAGGTGGGCAATCAGCCCCAGCATTTT.

V is TRBV9 and J is TRBJ1-6, with TRBD1 identical over 7 bases. Per germline, CDR1 SGDLS and CDR2 YYNGEE. This CDR3 region has 14 residues. With 3 bases clipped from V and 6 bases from J, the junction kept 3 bases outside the gene matches. CDR3 nucleotides: TGTGCCAGCAGCGCCGGACAGGTTAATTCACCCCTCCACTTT. Its protein is CASSAGQVNSPLHF.

The V and J genes are TRBV20-1 and TRBJ2-5; D is perhaps TRBD2 (6 bases). Germline V gene data show CDR1 as DFQATT and CDR2 as SNEGSKA (reference sequence). V lost 6 bases, J lost 4 bases, and 12 bases lay in between. CDR3 length equals 12 residues. The CDR3, as DNA: TGCAGTGCCGAGGGAGGAGGAGAGACCCAGTACTTC. Protein sequence: CSAEGGGETQYF.

The chain couples TRBV13 to TRBJ2-3; 8 bases align to TRBD1. The V and J ends lost 3 bases and 4 bases, in that order; junction bases with no gene match: 6. The CDR3 contains 15 residues. The germline V gene encodes CDR1 PRHDT and CDR2 FYEKMQ (reference sequence). The CDR3 DNA reads as TGTGCCAGCAGCTTTTGGGGACAGGAGGCAGATACGCAGTATTTT. This translates into CASSFWGQEADTQYF.

This rearrangement joins TRBV9 to TRBJ2-1; no definite D call. This CDR3 is 14 amino acids long. Deletions cut 0 bases from V and 5 bases from J, with 9 bases between. Germline V CDR1 and CDR2: SGDLS, YYNGEE. CDR3: CASSVEPFDNEQFF. CDR3 coding DNA: TGTGCCAGCAGCGTAGAACCTTTTGACAATGAGCAGTTCTTC.

V gene TRBV3-1 combines with J gene TRBJ2-5; D assignment may be TRBD1 or TRBD2 (5 bases each). This CDR3 spans 14 amino acids. The germline V and J ends were trimmed by 1 base and 0 bases, with 6 bases remaining between them. Germline V gene sequence: CDR1 LGHDT, CDR2 YNNKEL (reference sequence). The CDR3 is CASSQAGHQETQYF. The CDR3 DNA sequence: TGTGCCAGCAGCCAAGCGGGACACCAAGAGACCCAGTACTTC.

The chain links TRBV9 to TRBJ2-6; possibly TRBD1 for D (6 bases). The germline V gene encodes CDR1 SGDLS and CDR2 YYNGEE. This CDR3 is built from 16 residues. The V end lost 4 bases, the J end lost 2 bases, and 13 bases lay between the germline ends. The CDR3 bases are TGTGCCAGCAGCCCCCGAGGGGACACTGGGGCCAACGTCCTGACTTTC. Its translation: CASSPRGDTGANVLTF.

The chain uses TRBV29-1 and TRBJ2-2; D is perhaps TRBD1 (6 bases). V shed 7 bases and J shed 2 bases, with 14 bases lying between them. The CDR3 covers 14 residues. Germline lookup yields CDR1 SQVTM and CDR2 ANQGSEA. CDR3 sequence reads: CSAKTGINTGELFF. The CDR3 nucleotides read TGCAGCGCTAAGACAGGAATAAACACCGGGGAGCTGTTTTTT.

J is TRBJ2-1 and V is TRBV20-1, with D hard to call. CDR3 length equals 11 residues. Trimming took off 5 bases at V and 6 bases at J, with 8 bases between the two ends. Germline V gives CDR1 DFQATT, CDR2 SNEGSKA (reference sequence). CDR3: CSAGRINEQFF. The DNA of the CDR3 is TGCAGTGCTGGACGGATCAATGAGCAGTTCTTC.